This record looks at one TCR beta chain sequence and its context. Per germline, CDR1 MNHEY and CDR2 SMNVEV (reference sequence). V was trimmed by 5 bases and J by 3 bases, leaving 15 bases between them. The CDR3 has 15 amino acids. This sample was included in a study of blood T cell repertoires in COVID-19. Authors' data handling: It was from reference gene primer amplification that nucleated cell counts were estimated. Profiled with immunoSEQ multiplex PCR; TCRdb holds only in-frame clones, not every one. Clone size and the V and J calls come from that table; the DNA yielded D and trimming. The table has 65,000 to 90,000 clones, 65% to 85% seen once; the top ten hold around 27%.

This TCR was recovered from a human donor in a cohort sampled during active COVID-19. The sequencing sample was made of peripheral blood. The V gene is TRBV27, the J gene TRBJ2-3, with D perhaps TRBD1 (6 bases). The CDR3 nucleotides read TGTGCCAGCAGTCTAGGGGGAGTCACTACAGATACGCAGTATTTT. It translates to CASSLGGVTTDTQYF.